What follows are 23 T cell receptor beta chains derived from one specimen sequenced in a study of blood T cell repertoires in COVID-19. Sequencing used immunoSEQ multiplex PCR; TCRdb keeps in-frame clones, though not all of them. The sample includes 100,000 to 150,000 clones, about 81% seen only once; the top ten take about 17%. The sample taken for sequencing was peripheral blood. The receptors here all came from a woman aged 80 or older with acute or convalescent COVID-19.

The CDR3 DNA follows: TGTGCCAGCAGCTTGGGGACAGGGCCTTGGGAGACCCAGTACTTC. Its translation: CASSLGTGPWETQYF. This chain uses TRBV5-4 with TRBJ2-5; 8 bases match TRBD1. Per germline, CDR1 SGHNT and CDR2 YYREEE (reference sequence). The J segment lost 5 bases and the V segment lost 0 bases, leaving 6 bases of the junction unmatched. This CDR3 is built from 15 residues.

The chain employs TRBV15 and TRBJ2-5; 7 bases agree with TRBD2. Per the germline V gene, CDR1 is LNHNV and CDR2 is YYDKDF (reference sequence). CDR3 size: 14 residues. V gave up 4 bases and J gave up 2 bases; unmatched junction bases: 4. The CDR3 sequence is CATSKAGEQETQYF. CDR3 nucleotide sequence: TGTGCCACCAGCAAGGCGGGGGAGCAAGAGACCCAGTACTTC. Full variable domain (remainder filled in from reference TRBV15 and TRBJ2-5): DAMVIQNPRYQVTQFGKPVTLSCSQTLNHNVMYWYQQKSSQAPKLLFHYYDKDFNNEADTPDNFQSRRPNTSFCFLDIRSPGLGDTAMYLCATSKAGEQETQYFGPGTRLLVL.

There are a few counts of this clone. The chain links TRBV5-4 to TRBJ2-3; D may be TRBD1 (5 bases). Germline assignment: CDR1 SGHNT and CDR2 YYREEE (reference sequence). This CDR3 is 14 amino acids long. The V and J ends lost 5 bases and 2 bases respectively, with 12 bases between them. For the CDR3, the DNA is TGTGCCAGCAGTCCGACAGCGACCACAGATACGCAGTATTTT. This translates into CASSPTATTDTQYF. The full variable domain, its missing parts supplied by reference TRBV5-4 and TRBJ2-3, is ETGVTQSPTHLIKTRGQQVTLRCSSQSGHNTVSWYQQALGQGPQFIFQYYREEENGRGNFPPRFSGLQFPNYSSELNVNALELDDSALYLCASSPTATTDTQYFGPGTRLTVL.

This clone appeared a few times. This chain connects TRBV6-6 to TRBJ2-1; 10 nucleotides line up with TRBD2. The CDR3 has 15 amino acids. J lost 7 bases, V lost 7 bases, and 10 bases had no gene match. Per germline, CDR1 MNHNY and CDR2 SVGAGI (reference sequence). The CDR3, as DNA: TGTGCCAGCACCCACAGCGGGAGGGCCCTAAATGAGCAGTTCTTC. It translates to CASTHSGRALNEQFF.

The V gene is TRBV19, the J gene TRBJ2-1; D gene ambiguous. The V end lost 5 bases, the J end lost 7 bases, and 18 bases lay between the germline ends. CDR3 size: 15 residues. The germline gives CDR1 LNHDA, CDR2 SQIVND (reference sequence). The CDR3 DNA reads TGTGCCAGTAGTCTCGGATCGGGTCGTTCAAATGAGCAGTTCTTC. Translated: CASSLGSGRSNEQFF.

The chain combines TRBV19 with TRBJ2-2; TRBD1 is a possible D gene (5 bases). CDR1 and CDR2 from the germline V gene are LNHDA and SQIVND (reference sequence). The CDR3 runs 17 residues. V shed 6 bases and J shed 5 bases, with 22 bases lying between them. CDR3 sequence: CASSKAQTVMVTGELFF. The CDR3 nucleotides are TGTGCCAGTAGCAAGGCCCAGACAGTTATGGTAACCGGGGAGCTGTTTTTT.

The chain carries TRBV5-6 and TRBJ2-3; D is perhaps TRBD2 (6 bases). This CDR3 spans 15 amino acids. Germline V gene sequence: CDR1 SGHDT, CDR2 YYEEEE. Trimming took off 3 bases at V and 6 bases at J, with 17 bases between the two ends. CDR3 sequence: CASSSGLFYPDTQYF. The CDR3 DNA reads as TGTGCCAGCAGCTCGGGACTCTTCTACCCGGATACGCAGTATTTT.

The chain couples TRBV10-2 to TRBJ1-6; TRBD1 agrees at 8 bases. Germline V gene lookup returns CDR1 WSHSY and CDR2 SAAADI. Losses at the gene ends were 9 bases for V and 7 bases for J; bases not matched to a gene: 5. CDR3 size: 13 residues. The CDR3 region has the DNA TGCGCCAGTACCAGGGGGCAGAATTCACCCCTCCACTTT. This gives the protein CASTRGQNSPLHF.

The CDR3 bases are TGTGCCAGCTCACCCGGGGAGGAAAGGGGATATGGCTACACCTTC. It is translated as CASSPGEERGYGYTF. The chain recombines TRBV18 with TRBJ1-2; maybe TRBD1 (5 bases). The germline V gene encodes CDR1 KGHSH and CDR2 LQKENI. Trimming shortened V by 3 bases and J by 5 bases, and 16 bases separated the two germline ends. This CDR3 spans 15 amino acids.

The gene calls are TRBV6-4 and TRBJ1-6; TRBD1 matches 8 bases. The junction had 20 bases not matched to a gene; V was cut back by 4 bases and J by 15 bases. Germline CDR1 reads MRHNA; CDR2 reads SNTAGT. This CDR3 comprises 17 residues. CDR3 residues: CASSGPRGQGPGVHLHF. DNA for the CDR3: TGTGCCAGCAGTGGTCCCCGCGGACAGGGACCTGGAGTTCACCTCCACTTT.

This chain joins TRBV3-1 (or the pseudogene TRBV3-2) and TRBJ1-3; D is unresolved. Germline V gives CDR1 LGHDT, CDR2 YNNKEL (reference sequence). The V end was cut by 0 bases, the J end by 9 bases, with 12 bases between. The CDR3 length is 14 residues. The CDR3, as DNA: TGTGCCAGCAGCCAAGATCCCGAGGGAGGCACCATATATTTT. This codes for CASSQDPEGGTIYF.

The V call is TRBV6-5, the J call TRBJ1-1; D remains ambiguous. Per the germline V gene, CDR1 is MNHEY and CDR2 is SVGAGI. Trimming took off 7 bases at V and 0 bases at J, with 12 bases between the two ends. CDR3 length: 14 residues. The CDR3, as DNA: TGTGCCAGCACCCAACAGAGACTGAACACTGAAGCTTTCTTT. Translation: CASTQQRLNTEAFF.

CDR3 region: CASSEQGLLGYTF. The CDR3 DNA reads as TGTGCCAGCAGTGAACAGGGGTTATTGGGCTACACCTTC. The V gene is TRBV2, the J gene TRBJ1-2, with a possible D match to TRBD1 (6 bases). V was shortened by 2 bases and J by 8 bases, with 12 bases between the two germline ends. Germline V lookup: CDR1 SNHLY, CDR2 FYNNEI. CDR3 size: 13 residues. Using reference TRBV2 and TRBJ1-2 for the parts outside the CDR3, the full variable domain is EPEVTQTPSHQVTQMGQEVILRCVPISNHLYFYWYRQILGQKVEFLVSFYNNEISEKSEIFDDQFSVERPDGSNFTLKIRSTKLEDSAMYFCASSEQGLLGYTFGSGTRLTVV.

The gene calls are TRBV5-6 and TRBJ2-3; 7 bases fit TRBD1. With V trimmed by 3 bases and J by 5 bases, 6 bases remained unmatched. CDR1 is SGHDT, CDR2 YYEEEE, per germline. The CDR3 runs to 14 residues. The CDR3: CASSYDRVGDTQYF. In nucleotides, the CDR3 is TGTGCCAGCAGCTACGACAGGGTAGGAGATACGCAGTATTTT. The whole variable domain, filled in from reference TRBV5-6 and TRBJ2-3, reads DAGVTQSPTHLIKTRGQQVTLRCSPKSGHDTVSWYQQALGQGPQFIFQYYEEEERQRGNFPDRFSGHQFPNYSSELNVNALLLGDSALYLCASSYDRVGDTQYFGPGTRLTVL.

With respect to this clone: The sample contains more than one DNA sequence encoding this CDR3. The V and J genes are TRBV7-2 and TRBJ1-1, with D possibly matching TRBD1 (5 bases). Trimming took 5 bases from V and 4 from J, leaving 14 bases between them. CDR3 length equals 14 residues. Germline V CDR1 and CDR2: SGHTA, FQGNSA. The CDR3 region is CASSPGGGATEAFF. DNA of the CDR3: TGTGCCAGCAGCCCCGGGGGGGGAGCCACTGAAGCTTTCTTT. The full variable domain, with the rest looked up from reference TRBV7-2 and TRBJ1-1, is GAGVSQSPSNKVTEKGKDVELRCDPISGHTALYWYRQSLGQGLEFLIYFQGNSAPDKSGLPSDRFSAERTGGSVSTLTIQRTQQEDSAVYLCASSPGGGATEAFFGQGTRLTVV.

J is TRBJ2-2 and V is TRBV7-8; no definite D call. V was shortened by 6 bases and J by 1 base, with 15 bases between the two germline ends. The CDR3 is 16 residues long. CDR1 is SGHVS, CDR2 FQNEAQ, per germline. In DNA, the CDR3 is TGTGCCAGCAGTCATGCCTCAAGCGTGAACACCGGGGAGCTGTTTTTT. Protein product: CASSHASSVNTGELFF.

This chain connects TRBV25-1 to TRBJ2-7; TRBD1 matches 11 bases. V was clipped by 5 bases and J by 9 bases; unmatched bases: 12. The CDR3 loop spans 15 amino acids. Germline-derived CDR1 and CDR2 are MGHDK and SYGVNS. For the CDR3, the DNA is TGTGCCAGCAGTCCTCTCCGGACAGGGGGCGTAGTGCAGTACTTC. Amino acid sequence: CASSPLRTGGVVQYF.

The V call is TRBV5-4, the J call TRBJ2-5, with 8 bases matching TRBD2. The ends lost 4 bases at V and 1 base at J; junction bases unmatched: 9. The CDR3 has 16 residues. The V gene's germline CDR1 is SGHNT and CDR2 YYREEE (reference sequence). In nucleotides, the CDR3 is TGTGCCAGCAGCCCGGGTAATAGCGGGGCCCAAGAGACCCAGTACTTC. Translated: CASSPGNSGAQETQYF.

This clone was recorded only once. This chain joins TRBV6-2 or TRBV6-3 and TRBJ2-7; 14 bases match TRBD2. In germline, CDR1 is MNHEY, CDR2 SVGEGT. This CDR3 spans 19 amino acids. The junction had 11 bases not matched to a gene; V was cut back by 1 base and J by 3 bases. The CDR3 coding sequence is TGTGCCAGCAGTTACTTCGGGACTAGCGGGAGACCTTACAACTACGAGCAGTACTTC. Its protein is CASSYFGTSGRPYNYEQYF.

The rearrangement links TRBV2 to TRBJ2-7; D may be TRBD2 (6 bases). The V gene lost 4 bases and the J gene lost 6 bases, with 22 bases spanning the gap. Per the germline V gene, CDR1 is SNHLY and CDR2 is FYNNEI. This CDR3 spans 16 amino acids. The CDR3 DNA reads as TGTGCCAGCAGTGTGGGGGACTGGGCAGGGTTGGGCGAGCAGTACTTC. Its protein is CASSVGDWAGLGEQYF.

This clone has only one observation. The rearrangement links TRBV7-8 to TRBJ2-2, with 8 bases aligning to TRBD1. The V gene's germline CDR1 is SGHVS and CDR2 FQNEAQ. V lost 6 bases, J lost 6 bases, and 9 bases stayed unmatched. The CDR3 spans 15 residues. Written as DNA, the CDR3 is TGTGCCAGCAGTCCCCAGGGGGCGCGTCCCGGGGAGCTGTTTTTT. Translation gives CASSPQGARPGELFF.

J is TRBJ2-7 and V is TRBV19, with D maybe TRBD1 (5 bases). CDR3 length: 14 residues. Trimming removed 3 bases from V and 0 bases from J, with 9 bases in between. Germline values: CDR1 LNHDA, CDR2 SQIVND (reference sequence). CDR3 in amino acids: CASSIPGRSYEQYF. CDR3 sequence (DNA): TGTGCCAGTAGTATTCCAGGGCGCTCCTACGAGCAGTACTTC.

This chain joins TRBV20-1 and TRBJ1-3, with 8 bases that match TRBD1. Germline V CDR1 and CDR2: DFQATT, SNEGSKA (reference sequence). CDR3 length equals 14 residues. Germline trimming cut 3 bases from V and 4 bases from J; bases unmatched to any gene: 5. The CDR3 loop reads CSASQGAGGNTIYF. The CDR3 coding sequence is TGCAGTGCTAGTCAGGGGGCAGGCGGAAACACCATATATTTT.